Sequencing of this T cell receptor beta chain was carried out in a study of blood T cell repertoires in COVID-19. This clone was seen at least ten times. The CDR3 has 15 residues. V dropped 2 bases and J dropped 3; count of bases not matched to a gene: 3. The germline V gene has CDR1 MNHEY and CDR2 SVGAGI. Authors' processing steps: Reference gene primer amplification gave nucleated cell count estimates. Measured with immunoSEQ multiplex PCR; TCRdb has only the in-frame clones, and not every one. The V and J calls and clone size are taken from that table; D and trimming were inferred from the DNA. The table shows about 87,000 clones, with about 79% occurring only once.

Source material: peripheral blood. The chain uses TRBV6-5 and TRBJ2-7; TRBD1 matches at 11 bases. The origin of this receptor is a woman aged 50 to 60 with acute or convalescent COVID-19. The CDR3 DNA sequence: TGTGCCAGCAGTTACGGGACAGGGGGAGGCTACGAGCAGTACTTC. It yields the protein CASSYGTGGGYEQYF.